This note documents a single TCR beta chain sequence. The antigen remains undetermined. This sample is drawn from a study of shared clonotypes between healthy human individuals. Study-wide results and limits: Between a handful of donors, naive CD4 clonotypes were shared at a level of around 5.2%.

The CDR3 extends over 15 amino acids. V shed 5 bases and J shed 4 bases, with 12 bases lying between them. Germline V gene data show CDR1 as SGHTA and CDR2 as FQGNSA. Terminally differentiated effector memory CD45RA+ cells were excluded from the naive CD8 cells, which were CD45RO-negative and positively selected for CCR7. Only in-frame clones appear in the TCRdb table, and some are missing; sequencing was by immunoSEQ multiplex PCR. The sample consists of over 2 million clones, approximately 94% of them appearing once. The sequence came from a man in his late teens or twenties in good health. This chain connects TRBV7-2 to TRBJ1-6; D remains unclear. Sequenced sample: naive CD8+ T cells sorted from blood. The CDR3 loop is CASSPPRSYNSPLHF. CDR3 DNA sequence: TGTGCCAGCAGCCCACCCAGATCTTATAATTCACCCCTCCACTTT.